Sequencing of this T cell receptor beta chain was carried out in a study of blood T cell repertoires in COVID-19. Sequenced by immunoSEQ multiplex PCR; TCRdb stores in-frame clones only, minus some. The sample carries about 110,000 clones, more than 80% recorded once. This clone came up a few times. The V segment lost 5 bases and the J segment 6 bases; nucleotides outside the gene matches: 9. Germline CDR1 and CDR2: SNHLY and FYNNEI. This CDR3 spans 16 amino acids. The genes are TRBV2 and TRBJ2-3, with TRBD2 matching 12 bases. The clonotype comes from a middle-aged man with active or convalescent COVID-19. Sample: peripheral blood. CDR3 sequence: CASSFRTSGTGDTQYF. CDR3 bases: TGTGCCAGCAGTTTCAGGACTAGCGGGACCGGGGATACGCAGTATTTT.